A single sample is the source of the 2 T cell receptor beta chains below, sequenced in a study of blood T cell repertoires in COVID-19. Libraries were prepared by immunoSEQ multiplex PCR; TCRdb keeps only in-frame clonotypes and omits some of them. Seen here are some 110,000 clones, over 70% observed once, and the top ten hold about 1%. The sequencing input was peripheral blood. The receptors shown here come from a human donor with acute or convalescent COVID-19. The donor label of this sample is uncertain.

The chain couples TRBV24-1 to TRBJ1-2, with D maybe TRBD1 (6 bases). The length of the CDR3 is 16 residues. V was pared by 4 bases and J by 6 bases, with 20 bases between. CDR1 is KGHDR, CDR2 SFDVKD, per germline. CDR3 bases: TGTGCCACCAGTGAGCGGGGGGCAATGGGGATGGATGGCTACACCTTC. Its translation: CATSERGAMGMDGYTF.

CDR3 in DNA: TGTGCCACCAGTGATTTTCGGCGGGGCGCTTGGACCCAGTACTTC. Translation gives CATSDFRRGAWTQYF. V is TRBV24-1 and J is TRBJ2-5, with TRBD2 as a possible D gene (6 bases). In germline, CDR1 is KGHDR, CDR2 SFDVKD. This CDR3 spans 15 amino acids. V lost 1 base, J lost 7 bases, and 15 bases lay in between.